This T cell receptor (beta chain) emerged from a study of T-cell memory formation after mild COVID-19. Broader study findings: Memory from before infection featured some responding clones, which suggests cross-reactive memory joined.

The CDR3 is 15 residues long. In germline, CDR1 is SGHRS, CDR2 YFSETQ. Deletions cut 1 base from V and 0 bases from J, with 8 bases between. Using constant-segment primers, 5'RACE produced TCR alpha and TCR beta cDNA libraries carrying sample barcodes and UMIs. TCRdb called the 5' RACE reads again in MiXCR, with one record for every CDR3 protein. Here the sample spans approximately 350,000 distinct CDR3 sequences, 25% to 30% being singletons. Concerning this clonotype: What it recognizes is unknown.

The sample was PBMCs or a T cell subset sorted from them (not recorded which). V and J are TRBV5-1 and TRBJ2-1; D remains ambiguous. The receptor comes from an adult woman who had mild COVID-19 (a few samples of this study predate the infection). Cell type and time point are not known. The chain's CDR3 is CASSLIRSSYNEQFF. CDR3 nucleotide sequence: TGCGCCAGCAGCTTGATTCGGAGCTCCTACAATGAGCAGTTCTTC.